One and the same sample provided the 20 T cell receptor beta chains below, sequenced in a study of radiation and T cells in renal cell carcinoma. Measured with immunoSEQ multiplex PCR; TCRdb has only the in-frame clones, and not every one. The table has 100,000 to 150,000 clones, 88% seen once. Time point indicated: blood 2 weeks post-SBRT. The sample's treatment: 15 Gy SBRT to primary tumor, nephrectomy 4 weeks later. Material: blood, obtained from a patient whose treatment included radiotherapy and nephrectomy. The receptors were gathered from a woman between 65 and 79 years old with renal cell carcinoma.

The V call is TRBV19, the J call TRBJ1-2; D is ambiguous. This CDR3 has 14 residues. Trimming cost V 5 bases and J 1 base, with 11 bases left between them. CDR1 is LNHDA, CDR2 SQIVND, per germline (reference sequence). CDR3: CASSARKHNYGYTF. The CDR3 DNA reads TGTGCCAGTAGTGCTCGCAAACATAACTATGGCTACACCTTC.

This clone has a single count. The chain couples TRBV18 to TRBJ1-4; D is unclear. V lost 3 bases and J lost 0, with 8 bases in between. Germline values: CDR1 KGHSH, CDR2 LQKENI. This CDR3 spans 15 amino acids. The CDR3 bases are TGTGCCAGCTCACCTTCCGGAGCAACTAATGAAAAACTGTTTTTT. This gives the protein CASSPSGATNEKLFF.

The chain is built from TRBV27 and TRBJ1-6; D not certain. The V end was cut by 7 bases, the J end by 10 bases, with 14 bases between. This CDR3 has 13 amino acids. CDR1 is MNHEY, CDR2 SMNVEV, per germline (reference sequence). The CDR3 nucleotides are TGTGCCAGCAATCGGGGTCAAGGGTCACCCCTCCACTTT. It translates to CASNRGQGSPLHF.

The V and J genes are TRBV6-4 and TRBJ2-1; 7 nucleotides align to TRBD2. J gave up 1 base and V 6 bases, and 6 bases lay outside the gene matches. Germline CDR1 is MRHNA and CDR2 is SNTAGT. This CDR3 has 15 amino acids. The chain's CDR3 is CASSIERGSYNEQFF. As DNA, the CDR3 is TGTGCCAGCAGCATAGAGCGGGGTTCCTACAATGAGCAGTTCTTC.

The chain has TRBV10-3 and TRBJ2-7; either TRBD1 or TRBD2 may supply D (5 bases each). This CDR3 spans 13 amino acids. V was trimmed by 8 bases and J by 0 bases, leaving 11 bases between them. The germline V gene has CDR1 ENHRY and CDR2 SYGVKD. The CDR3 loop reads CAISRDHSYEQYF. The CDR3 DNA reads TGTGCCATCTCCCGGGACCACTCCTACGAGCAGTACTTC.

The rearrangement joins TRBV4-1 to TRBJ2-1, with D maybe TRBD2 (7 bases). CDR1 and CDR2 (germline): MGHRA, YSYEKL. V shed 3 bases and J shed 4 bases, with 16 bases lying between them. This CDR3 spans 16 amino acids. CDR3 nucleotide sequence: TGCGCCAGCAGCCAGGATGAGGGGGGGAATTACAATGAGCAGTTCTTC. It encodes CASSQDEGGNYNEQFF.

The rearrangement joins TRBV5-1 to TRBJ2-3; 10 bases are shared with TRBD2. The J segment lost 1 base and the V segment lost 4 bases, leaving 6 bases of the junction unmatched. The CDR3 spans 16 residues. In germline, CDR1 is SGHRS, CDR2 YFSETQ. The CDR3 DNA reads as TGCGCCAGCAGCGCGGGACTAGCGCCCGGCACAGATACGCAGTATTTT. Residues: CASSAGLAPGTDTQYF.

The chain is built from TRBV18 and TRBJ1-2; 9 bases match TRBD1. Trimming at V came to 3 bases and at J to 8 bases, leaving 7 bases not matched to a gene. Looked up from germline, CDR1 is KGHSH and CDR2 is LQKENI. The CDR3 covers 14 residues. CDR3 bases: TGTGCCAGCTCACCCCGACCGGGACAGGGAGGCTACACCTTC. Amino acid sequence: CASSPRPGQGGYTF. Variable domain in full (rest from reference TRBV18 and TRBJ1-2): NAGVMQNPRHLVRRRGQEARLRCSPMKGHSHVYWYRQLPEEGLKFMVYLQKENIIDESGMPKERFSAEFPKEGPSILRIQQVVRGDSAAYFCASSPRPGQGGYTFGSGTRLTVV.

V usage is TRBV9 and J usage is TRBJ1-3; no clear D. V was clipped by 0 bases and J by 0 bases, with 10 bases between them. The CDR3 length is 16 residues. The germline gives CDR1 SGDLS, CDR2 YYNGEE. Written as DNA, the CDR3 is TGTGCCAGCAGCGTAGAAGGACGTAGCTCTGGAAACACCATATATTTT. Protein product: CASSVEGRSSGNTIYF.

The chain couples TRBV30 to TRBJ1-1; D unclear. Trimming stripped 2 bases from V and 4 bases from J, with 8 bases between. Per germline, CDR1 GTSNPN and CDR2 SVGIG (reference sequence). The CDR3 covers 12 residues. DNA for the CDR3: TGTGCCTGGAGTCCCGCATTCACTGAAGCTTTCTTT. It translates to CAWSPAFTEAFF.

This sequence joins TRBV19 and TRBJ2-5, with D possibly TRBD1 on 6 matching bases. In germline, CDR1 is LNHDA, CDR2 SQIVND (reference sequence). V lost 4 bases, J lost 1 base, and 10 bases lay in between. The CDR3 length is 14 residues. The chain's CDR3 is CASSKRGSQETQYF. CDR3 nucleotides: TGTGCCAGTAGTAAGAGGGGGAGCCAAGAGACCCAGTACTTC. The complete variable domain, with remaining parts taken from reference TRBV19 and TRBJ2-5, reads DGGITQSPKYLFRKEGQNVTLSCEQNLNHDAMYWYRQDPGQGLRLIYYSQIVNDFQKGDIAEGYSVSREKKESFPLTVTSAQKNPTAFYLCASSKRGSQETQYFGPGTRLLVL.

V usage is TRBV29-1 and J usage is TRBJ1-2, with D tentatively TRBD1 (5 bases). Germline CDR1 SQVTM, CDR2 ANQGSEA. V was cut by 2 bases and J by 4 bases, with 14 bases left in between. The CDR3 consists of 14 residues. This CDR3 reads CSVEPRDSAYGYTF. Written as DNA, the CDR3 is TGCAGCGTTGAACCGAGAGACAGCGCCTATGGCTACACCTTC.

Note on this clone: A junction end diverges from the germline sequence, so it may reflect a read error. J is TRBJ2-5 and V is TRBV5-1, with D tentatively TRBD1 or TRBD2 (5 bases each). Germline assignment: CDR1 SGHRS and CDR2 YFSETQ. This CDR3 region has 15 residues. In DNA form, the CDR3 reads TGCGCCAGCACCTTGGGGACCCGATCGGAAGAGACCCAGTACTTC. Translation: CASTLGTRSEETQYF.

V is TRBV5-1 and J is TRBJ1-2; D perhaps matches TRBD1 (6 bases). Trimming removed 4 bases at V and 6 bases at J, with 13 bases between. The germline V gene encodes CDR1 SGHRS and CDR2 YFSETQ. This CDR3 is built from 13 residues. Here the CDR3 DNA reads TGCGCCAGCAGCCAGGGGAGGTCGGATGGCTACACCTTC. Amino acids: CASSQGRSDGYTF.

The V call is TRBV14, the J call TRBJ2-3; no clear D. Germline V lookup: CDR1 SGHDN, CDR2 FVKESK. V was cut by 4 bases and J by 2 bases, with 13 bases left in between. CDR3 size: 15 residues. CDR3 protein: CASSPPPFLTDTQYF. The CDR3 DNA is TGTGCCAGCAGCCCTCCACCTTTCCTCACAGATACGCAGTATTTT.

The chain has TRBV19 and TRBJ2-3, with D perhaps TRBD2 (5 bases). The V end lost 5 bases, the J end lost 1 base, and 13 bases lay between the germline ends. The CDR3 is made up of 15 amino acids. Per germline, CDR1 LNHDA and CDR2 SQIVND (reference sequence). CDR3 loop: CASSPDRTGTDTQYF. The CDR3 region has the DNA TGTGCCAGTAGTCCTGACCGGACTGGCACAGATACGCAGTATTTT.

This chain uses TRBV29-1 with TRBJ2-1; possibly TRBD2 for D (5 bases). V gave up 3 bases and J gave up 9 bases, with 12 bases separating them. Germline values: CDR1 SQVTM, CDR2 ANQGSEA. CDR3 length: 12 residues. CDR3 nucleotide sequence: TGCAGCGTTGACGTGGGCCGGGGTGAGCAGTTCTTC. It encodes CSVDVGRGEQFF.

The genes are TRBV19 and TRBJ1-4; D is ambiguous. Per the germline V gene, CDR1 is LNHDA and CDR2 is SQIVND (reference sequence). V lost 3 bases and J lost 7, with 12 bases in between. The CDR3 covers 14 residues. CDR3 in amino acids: CASSILGLGEKLFF. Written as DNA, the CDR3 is TGTGCCAGTAGTATTTTAGGACTCGGTGAAAAACTGTTTTTT. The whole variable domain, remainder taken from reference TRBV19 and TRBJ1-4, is DGGITQSPKYLFRKEGQNVTLSCEQNLNHDAMYWYRQDPGQGLRLIYYSQIVNDFQKGDIAEGYSVSREKKESFPLTVTSAQKNPTAFYLCASSILGLGEKLFFGSGTQLSVL.

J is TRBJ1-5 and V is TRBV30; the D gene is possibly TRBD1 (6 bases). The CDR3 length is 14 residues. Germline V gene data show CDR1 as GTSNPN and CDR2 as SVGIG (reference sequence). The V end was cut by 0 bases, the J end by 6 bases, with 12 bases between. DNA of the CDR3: TGTGCCTGGAGTGTAAAGGGGGTAGGTCAGCCCCAGCATTTT. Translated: CAWSVKGVGQPQHF.

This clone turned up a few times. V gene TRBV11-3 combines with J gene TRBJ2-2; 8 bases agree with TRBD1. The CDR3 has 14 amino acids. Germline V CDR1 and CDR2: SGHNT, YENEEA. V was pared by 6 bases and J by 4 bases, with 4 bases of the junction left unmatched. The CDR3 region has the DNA TGTGCCAGCAGGGGACAGGCGGCCACCGGGGAGCTGTTTTTT. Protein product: CASRGQAATGELFF.